The 23 T cell receptor beta chains below all came from one sample that was sequenced in a study of blood T cell repertoires in COVID-19 (dated by TCRdb to 2018 to 2021). The library was built by means of the immunoSEQ multiplex PCR assay. TCRdb took this table from immuneACCESS and kept in-frame rearrangements with V and J called. Such tables lack part of the clones; where checked against another copy, unresolved V genes explain under half of the gap, and the rest is unexplained. The sample profile shows some 33,000 clones; 85% of them were found once. The ten largest clones add up to under 8% of the sample. Source material: peripheral blood. These receptors all stem from a man aged 55 to 69 with active COVID-19.

The genes are TRBV5-4 and TRBJ2-3, with D perhaps matching TRBD2 (6 bases). V lost 2 bases to trimming and J lost 1 base, with 8 bases between them. The CDR3 runs 14 residues. Germline V gene sequence: CDR1 SGHNT, CDR2 YYREEE (reference sequence). DNA for the CDR3: TGTGCCAGCAGCTTTGGAGGGCGCACAGATACGCAGTATTTT. The encoded protein is CASSFGGRTDTQYF.

V gene TRBV5-1 combines with J gene TRBJ1-4, with D perhaps TRBD1 (6 bases). Germline CDR1 SGHRS, CDR2 YFSETQ. The CDR3 is 16 residues long. Trimming took off 5 bases at V and 0 bases at J, with 14 bases between the two ends. In DNA, the CDR3 is TGCGCCAGCAGACATGCAGGGGTTGCAACTAATGAAAAACTGTTTTTT. Amino acid sequence: CASRHAGVATNEKLFF. Variable domain in full (rest from reference TRBV5-1 and TRBJ1-4): KAGVTQTPRYLIKTRGQQVTLSCSPISGHRSVSWYQQTPGQGLQFLFEYFSETQRNKGNFPGRFSGRQFSNSRSEMNVSTLELGDSALYLCASRHAGVATNEKLFFGSGTQLSVL.

This chain links TRBV29-1 with TRBJ1-2; 7 nucleotides match TRBD1. Germline V CDR1 and CDR2: SQVTM, ANQGSEA. V gave up 7 bases and J gave up 3 bases; unmatched junction bases: 11. The CDR3 has 14 residues. Written as DNA, the CDR3 is TGCAGCGCCCGGACAGGCAGGACTTACTATGGCTACACCTTC. It translates to CSARTGRTYYGYTF.

This sequence joins TRBV28 and TRBJ2-1; a weak D match, TRBD2 (5 bases). This CDR3 spans 18 amino acids. Germline CDR1 reads MDHEN; CDR2 reads SYDVKM. The ends were cut back, 3 bases at V and 8 bases at J, with 26 bases in the middle. CDR3 in DNA: TGTGCCAGCAGTTTCAGTACCCCCCAGGCGGCGGCGGGTTATGAGCAGTTCTTC. This gives the protein CASSFSTPQAAAGYEQFF. The variable domain in full, with the rest retrieved from reference TRBV28 and TRBJ2-1, is DVKVTQSSRYLVKRTGEKVFLECVQDMDHENMFWYRQDPGLGLRLIYFSYDVKMKEKGDIPEGYSVSREKKERFSLILESASTNQTSMYLCASSFSTPQAAAGYEQFFGPGTRLTVL.

The V and J genes are TRBV9 and TRBJ2-5; 8 positions match TRBD2. CDR1 and CDR2 (germline): SGDLS, YYNGEE. The CDR3 covers 12 residues. V lost 7 bases and J lost 5; bases outside the gene matches: 4. The CDR3: CASSRGGETQYF. In DNA form, the CDR3 reads TGTGCCAGCTCCCGCGGGGGGGAGACCCAGTACTTC.

CDR3 amino acids: CASRDSTNNEQFF. The CDR3, as DNA: TGTGCCAGCCGGGACTCTACCAACAATGAGCAGTTCTTC. The rearrangement uses TRBV19 and TRBJ2-1; TRBD2 is a possible D gene (6 bases). The V end lost 9 bases, the J end lost 5 bases, and 14 bases lay between the germline ends. The CDR3 has 13 amino acids. Germline-derived CDR1 and CDR2 are LNHDA and SQIVND (reference sequence).

The rearrangement joins TRBV7-2 to TRBJ1-2; D is uncertain. V gave up 5 bases and J gave up 8 bases, with 15 bases separating them. The length of the CDR3 is 13 residues. CDR1 and CDR2 (germline): SGHTA, FQGNSA. The CDR3: CASSLGPSRGYTF. The CDR3, as DNA: TGTGCCAGCAGCCTAGGCCCTTCCCGGGGCTACACCTTC.

This chain uses TRBV7-8 with TRBJ1-1; D gene unclear. The CDR3 totals 14 residues. Trimming left V 1 base short and J 1 base short, with 7 bases between. Germline CDR1 is SGHVS and CDR2 is FQNEAQ. CDR3 DNA: TGTGCCAGCAGCTTAGTGGGGAGGAACACTGAAGCTTTCTTT. This gives the protein CASSLVGRNTEAFF.

The V and J genes are TRBV11-2 and TRBJ2-1, with TRBD2 matching 10 bases. Trimming took 2 bases from V and 4 from J; bases not matched to a gene: 5. The CDR3 covers 16 residues. Germline values: CDR1 SGHAT, CDR2 FQNNGV. Written as DNA, the CDR3 is TGTGCCAGCAGCTTACGGCTAGCGGGAGTATACAATGAGCAGTTCTTC. This gives the protein CASSLRLAGVYNEQFF.

The V and J genes are TRBV27 and TRBJ2-3; D is perhaps TRBD2 (6 bases). The CDR3 spans 15 residues. Per the germline V gene, CDR1 is MNHEY and CDR2 is SMNVEV (reference sequence). V was trimmed by 6 bases and J by 0 bases, leaving 13 bases between them. DNA of the CDR3: TGTGCCAGCAGCCCCCGAACTAGCAGCACAGATACGCAGTATTTT. It encodes CASSPRTSSTDTQYF.

This clone is termed medium-sized (0.01 to 0.1%). The chain employs TRBV14 and TRBJ2-2, with D tentatively TRBD1 (6 bases). The CDR3 is 19 residues long. Germline loops: CDR1 SGHDN, CDR2 FVKESK. V shed 0 bases and J shed 4 bases, with 21 bases lying between them. The DNA of the CDR3 is TGTGCCAGCAGCCAAGATGGAGTGTTGGGGACACTTTCCACCGGGGAGCTGTTTTTT. This sequence encodes CASSQDGVLGTLSTGELFF.

This clone appeared a few times. The CDR3 sequence is CASSLGLAGEQFF. CDR3 sequence (DNA): TGTGCCAGCAGCTTAGGACTAGCGGGAGAGCAGTTCTTC. The chain combines TRBV11-3 with TRBJ2-1; the match to TRBD2 covers 11 bases. V lost 1 base, J lost 10 bases, and 0 bases stayed unmatched. CDR1 is SGHNT, CDR2 YENEEA, per germline. The CDR3 sequence is 13 residues long. The full variable domain, its missing parts supplied by reference TRBV11-3 and TRBJ2-1, is EAGVVQSPRYKIIEKKQPVAFWCNPISGHNTLYWYLQNLGQGPELLIRYENEEAVDDSQLPKDRFSAERLKGVDSTLKIQPAELGDSAVYLCASSLGLAGEQFFGPGTRLTVL.

The chain carries TRBV7-9 and TRBJ2-1; a possible D gene is TRBD2 (6 bases). Deletions cut 2 bases from V and 7 bases from J, with 12 bases between. Germline lookup yields CDR1 SEHNR and CDR2 FQNEAQ (reference sequence). There are 14 residues in the CDR3. CDR3 bases: TGTGCCAGCAGCTTACGAACTAGCACTAATGAGCAGTTCTTC. Translation: CASSLRTSTNEQFF.

The chain employs TRBV3-1 (or the pseudogene TRBV3-2) and TRBJ2-4; tentatively, D is TRBD1 (7 bases). From germline, CDR1 is LGHDT and CDR2 YNNKEL (reference sequence). V was trimmed by 1 base and J by 0 bases, leaving 10 bases between them. The CDR3 is made up of 16 amino acids. The DNA for the CDR3 is TGTGCCAGCAGCCAAGGGAGGGGGCTAGCCAAAAACATTCAGTACTTC. It is translated as CASSQGRGLAKNIQYF.

This clone was detected only a few times. The J gene is TRBJ2-5, the V gene TRBV9, with a possible D match to TRBD2 (6 bases). Germline CDR1 is SGDLS and CDR2 is YYNGEE. Trimming removed 0 bases at V and 1 base at J, with 10 bases between. This CDR3 comprises 15 residues. CDR3 loop: CASSVGEALQETQYF. CDR3 nucleotide sequence: TGTGCCAGCAGCGTAGGGGAGGCCCTCCAAGAGACCCAGTACTTC.

The rearrangement joins TRBV6-4 to TRBJ2-7; D possibly corresponds to TRBD2 (5 bases). Trimming cost V 6 bases and J 3 bases, with 9 bases left between them. CDR1 and CDR2 from the germline V gene are MRHNA and SNTAGT. The CDR3 is 12 residues long. In nucleotides, the CDR3 is TGTGCCAGCAGGCTCCGGGGCTACGAGCAGTACTTC. Its translation: CASRLRGYEQYF.

This chain uses TRBV9 with TRBJ2-2; 9 nucleotides agree with TRBD1. The V gene end was trimmed by 4 bases and the J gene end by 1 base; junction bases not matched to a gene: 11. In germline, CDR1 is SGDLS, CDR2 YYNGEE. The CDR3 consists of 18 residues. The CDR3 loop is CASSSLGTGTLNTGELFF. The CDR3 coding sequence is TGTGCCAGCAGCTCACTAGGGACAGGGACCCTGAACACCGGGGAGCTGTTTTTT.

The rearrangement uses TRBV7-3 and TRBJ2-3; D is perhaps TRBD2 (6 bases). The ends were cut back, 5 bases at V and 2 bases at J, with 11 bases in the middle. The V gene's germline CDR1 is SGHTA and CDR2 FQGTGA. This CDR3 contains 14 residues. The CDR3: CASSPGLNTDTQYF. The CDR3 coding sequence is TGTGCCAGCAGCCCGGGACTCAACACAGATACGCAGTATTTT. Filled out from reference TRBV7-3 and TRBJ2-3, the complete variable domain reads GAGVSQTPSNKVTEKGKYVELRCDPISGHTALYWYRQSLGQGPEFLIYFQGTGAADDSGLPNDRFFAVRPEGSVSTLKIQRTERGDSAVYLCASSPGLNTDTQYFGPGTRLTVL.

The chain is built from TRBV6-5 and TRBJ1-3; 8 bases are shared with TRBD1. Germline values: CDR1 MNHEY, CDR2 SVGAGI. This CDR3 has 14 amino acids. V shed 6 bases and J 5 bases; nucleotides not matched to a gene: 6. The CDR3, as DNA: TGTGCCAGCAGCCGCTGGACAGGGAGAAACACCATATATTTT. It translates to CASSRWTGRNTIYF.

This clone was counted a single time. The chain combines TRBV3-1 (or the pseudogene TRBV3-2) with TRBJ1-2; D uncertain. There are 16 residues in the CDR3. Germline CDR1 LGHDT, CDR2 YNNKEL (reference sequence). Trimming pared 3 bases from V and 1 base from J, leaving 15 bases between. The CDR3 sequence: CASSHFTGSFNYGYTF. In DNA, the CDR3 is TGTGCCAGCAGCCACTTTACGGGTTCCTTTAACTATGGCTACACCTTC.

The rearrangement uses TRBV18 and TRBJ1-6, with TRBD1 matching over 9 bases. There are 17 residues in the CDR3. Germline-derived CDR1 and CDR2 are KGHSH and LQKENI. The ends lost 2 bases at V and 5 bases at J; junction bases unmatched: 7. As DNA, the CDR3 is TGTGCCAGCTCACCAAAACAGGGGGCAAGAAATAATTCACCCCTCCACTTT. Residues: CASSPKQGARNNSPLHF.

The J gene is TRBJ2-3, the V gene TRBV7-2; D not certain. Trimming shortened V by 5 bases and J by 1 base, and 16 bases separated the two germline ends. The CDR3 has 16 residues. From germline, CDR1 is SGHTA and CDR2 FQGNSA. CDR3 coding DNA: TGTGCCAGCAGCCCCCAGTCGGCTAGTCGCACAGATACGCAGTATTTT. The encoded protein is CASSPQSASRTDTQYF.

The chain is built from TRBV28 and TRBJ2-5, with 8 positions matching TRBD2. There are 15 residues in the CDR3. V trimming: 3 bases; J trimming: 4 bases; junction bases outside the gene matches: 7. Germline V gene sequence: CDR1 MDHEN, CDR2 SYDVKM. The CDR3 region has the DNA TGTGCCAGCAGTTTCCCTGGACTAGCAGCAGAGACCCAGTACTTC. Translated, it gives CASSFPGLAAETQYF.